This TCR beta chain was sequenced for a study of tumor and adjacent non-tumor tissue in lung cancer. A modified ARM-PCR protocol with three rounds of nested PCR amplified TCRbeta. MiXCR was run by TCRdb on the multiplex PCR reads, yielding one entry per CDR3 protein. The sample consists of 80,000 or so distinct CDR3 sequences, 70% to 90% of them appearing once. This CDR3 spans 16 amino acids. Germline CDR1 is MDHEN and CDR2 is SYDVKM. This sample's RNA came from whole unsorted tissue. More than 3 cm separated this lung sample from the edge of the tumor. In its sample, this clonotype was seen once. At one of its ends the junction is not consistent with the germline gene, which may arise from a read error.

The chain uses TRBV28 and TRBJ1-5; 10 bases are a match to TRBD1. This receptor was identified in a man aged 60 to 69 with non-small cell lung cancer. Source material: distant non-tumor lung tissue. The CDR3 spells CASGSWTGGYNQPQHF. DNA for the CDR3: TGTGCCAGCGGTTCGTGGACAGGGGGTTACAATCAACCCCAGCATTTT.